This T cell receptor beta chain was obtained from a study of beta chain features in type 1 diabetes. In the study overall: No patient-donor differences in age, gender, total cells or subset yield. General study points: Possibly, sequencing cDNA over-represented cells that had high TCR expression levels.

As regards this clone: Its target is unknown.

The isolated RNA, all of it, was reverse transcribed, so expressed TCRB transcripts were what got sequenced. Profiling relied on immunoSEQ multiplex PCR, and the TCRdb table lists in-frame clones only, not all of them. The sample carries about 130,000 clones, 9.2% recorded once. V was pared by 1 base and J by 2 bases, with 4 bases of the junction left unmatched. This CDR3 region has 16 residues. CDR1 SGHVS and CDR2 FNYEAQ come from the germline V gene. Using CD45RO/CCR7/CD25/CD127/CD95/CD27, CD4+ naive, central memory, regulatory and stem cell-like memory cells were sorted. The sample comprised central memory CD4+ T cells from blood. This receptor was identified in a man aged 18 to 35 in good health. The chain uses TRBV7-6 and TRBJ2-2; TRBD2 aligns across 7 bases. In nucleotides, the CDR3 is TGTGCCAGCAGCTTAGAGCTAGCGGCTAACACCGGGGAGCTGTTTTTT. It specifies CASSLELAANTGELFF. The variable domain in full, completed from reference TRBV7-6 and TRBJ2-2, reads GAGVSQSPRYKVTKRGQDVALRCDPISGHVSLYWYRQALGQGPEFLTYFNYEAQQDKSGLPNDRFSAERPEGSISTLTIQRTEQRDSAMYRCASSLELAANTGELFFGEGSRLTVL.